This is a list of T cell receptor beta chains from one sample in a study of blood T cell repertoires in COVID-19. Clones were read by immunoSEQ multiplex PCR, and TCRdb kept only the in-frame ones, dropping some. The sample has fewer than 300,000 clones; over 75% are singletons. Sequenced sample: peripheral blood. These receptors were obtained from a young man with active or convalescent COVID-19. Each CDR3 is given with its conserved first and last residue. The D gene is left open where the match is weak. Size is stated for part of the rows, as once, few or many counts, or as a class when the clone is expanded.

v_call	j_call	clone_size	d_call	cdr3_aa	cdr3_nt
TRBV5-1	TRBJ1-5	few	TRBD1	CASSAGTASNQPQHF	TGCGCCAGCAGCGCCGGGACAGCTAGCAATCAGCCCCAGCATTTT
TRBV25-1	TRBJ1-1	once	.	CASSESGFSEAFF	TGTGCCAGCAGTGAGTCAGGGTTCTCTGAAGCTTTCTTT
TRBV7-2	TRBJ1-3	.	.	CASSLPGQGNTIYF	TGTGCCAGCAGCTTGCCAGGGCAAGGAAACACCATATATTTT
TRBV19	TRBJ1-1	once	.	CASSIGQVGNTEAFF	TGTGCCAGTAGTATAGGACAGGTGGGGAACACTGAAGCTTTCTTT
TRBV3-1/TRBV3-2	TRBJ1-5	.	TRBD1	CASSPGQGLNQPQHF	TGTGCCAGCAGCCCGGGACAGGGCCTCAATCAGCCCCAGCATTTT
TRBV7-9	TRBJ1-1	.	.	CASSLAGDLIF	TGTGCCAGCAGCTTAGCAGGGGATTTAATCTTT
TRBV6-2/TRBV6-3	TRBJ1-1	.	.	CASSPRRTGAEAFF	TGTGCCAGCAGTCCCCGTCGGACGGGGGCTGAAGCTTTCTTT
TRBV6-2/TRBV6-3	TRBJ2-3	many	TRBD1	CASSFQTGGTDTQYF	TGTGCCAGCAGTTTCCAGACAGGGGGCACAGATACGCAGTATTTT
TRBV11-2	TRBJ2-1	.	TRBD1	CASSLQGTEQFF	TGTGCCAGCAGCCTACAGGGGACCGAGCAGTTCTTC
TRBV5-5	TRBJ2-3	.	TRBD1	CASSPDGLTRTGGGDTQYF	TGTGCCAGCAGCCCCGACGGGCTAACGAGGACAGGGGGCGGCGATACGCAGTATTTT
TRBV29-1	TRBJ2-5	.	TRBD2	CSLRGGPQETQYF	TGCAGCCTGCGGGGGGGGCCACAAGAGACCCAGTACTTC
TRBV25-1	TRBJ1-2	.	.	CASSPDRGIYGYTF	TGTGCCAGCAGTCCCGACCGGGGGATTTATGGCTACACCTTC
TRBV9	TRBJ2-7	.	.	CASSVEAGLALYEQYF	TGTGCCAGCAGCGTAGAGGCGGGGCTAGCGTTGTACGAGCAGTACTTC
TRBV3-1/TRBV3-2	TRBJ2-7	.	TRBD2	CASSPLQAGGNEQYF	TGTGCCAGCAGCCCTCTCCAGGCGGGGGGAAATGAGCAGTACTTC
TRBV3-1/TRBV3-2	TRBJ1-6	.	.	CASSQEPSPRSPLHF	TGTGCCAGCAGCCAAGAGCCCTCCCCGAGGTCACCCCTCCACTTT
TRBV2	TRBJ1-2	.	TRBD1	CASSVGQGSYGYTF	TGTGCCAGCAGTGTAGGACAGGGCTCATATGGCTACACCTTC
TRBV2	TRBJ1-4	once	.	CASSGHGWEKLFF	TGTGCCAGCAGTGGACATGGTTGGGAAAAACTGTTTTTT
TRBV28	TRBJ2-3	.	.	CASSFISSSTDTQYF	TGTGCCAGCAGTTTCATTTCCAGTAGCACAGATACGCAGTATTTT
TRBV19	TRBJ2-1	.	.	CASSGTGSSYNEQFF	TGTGCCAGTAGTGGAACGGGGAGCTCCTACAATGAGCAGTTCTTC
TRBV20-1	TRBJ1-2	.	TRBD1	CSASPPDRDHYGYTF	TGCAGTGCTAGTCCCCCGGACAGGGATCACTATGGCTACACCTTC
TRBV3-1/TRBV3-2	TRBJ2-3	.	.	CASSQKTGHPGTDTQYF	TGTGCCAGCAGCCAAAAAACGGGACACCCAGGGACAGATACGCAGTATTTT
TRBV21-1	TRBJ2-7	.	.	CASSSPGDRSYEQYF	TGTGCCAGCAGCTCCCCCGGGGATCGGTCTTACGAGCAGTACTTC
TRBV19	TRBJ1-1	.	.	CASSSEGNTEAFF	TGTGCCAGTAGCTCCGAGGGGAACACTGAAGCTTTCTTT
TRBV13	TRBJ1-6	.	.	CASSLVQDNNSPLHF	TGTGCCAGCAGCTTAGTACAGGACAATAATTCACCCCTCCACTTT
TRBV3-1/TRBV3-2	TRBJ2-7	few	.	CASSQPGHFYEQYF	TGTGCCAGCAGCCAACCGGGACACTTCTACGAGCAGTACTTC
TRBV5-3	TRBJ2-2	.	TRBD1	CARSFQGDIAGELFF	TGTGCCAGAAGCTTCCAGGGGGACATCGCCGGGGAGCTGTTTTTT
TRBV5-4	TRBJ1-2	.	TRBD1	CASSVRQGADGYTF	TGTGCCAGCAGCGTACGGCAGGGGGCGGATGGCTACACCTTC
TRBV28	TRBJ1-2	.	.	CASSPSTVNYGYTF	TGTGCCAGCAGCCCAAGCACAGTTAACTATGGCTACACCTTC
TRBV7-9	TRBJ2-1	.	.	CASSLRGPSGGEQFF	TGTGCCAGCAGCTTAAGGGGGCCTTCCGGGGGTGAGCAGTTCTTC
TRBV4-1	TRBJ2-2	.	.	CASSRFLDGELFF	TGCGCCAGCAGCCGATTCTTAGACGGGGAGCTGTTTTTT
TRBV4-1	TRBJ2-2	once	.	CASSQKIWPGGSENTGELFF	TGCGCCAGCAGCCAAAAGATTTGGCCCGGAGGCAGTGAGAACACCGGGGAGCTGTTTTTT
TRBV19	TRBJ1-2	.	.	CASSMATNYGYTF	TGTGCCAGTAGTATGGCCACGAACTATGGCTACACCTTC
TRBV10-3	TRBJ2-2	.	TRBD1	CAIRDRGTGELFF	TGTGCCATCAGGGACAGGGGCACCGGGGAGCTGTTTTTT